The TCR beta chain described here comes from a study of blood T cell repertoires in COVID-19. The J segment lost 4 bases and the V segment lost 4 bases, leaving 9 bases of the junction unmatched. Per the germline V gene, CDR1 is SGHRS and CDR2 is YFSETQ. CDR3 length: 16 residues. Sequencing was performed with immunoSEQ multiplex PCR; in TCRdb, only in-frame clones are kept and a portion is missing. Among about 280,000 clones listed, over 85% were seen once. Patients at the Seattle site were enrolled during active infection and followed longitudinally. The TCR was taken from a woman aged 25-40 years with COVID-19, enrolled during active disease. Sequenced input: peripheral blood. The chain recombines TRBV5-1 with TRBJ2-2; 8 nucleotides agree with TRBD1. CDR3 protein: CASSPGQGRPTGELFF. The CDR3 nucleotides are TGCGCCAGCAGCCCTGGACAGGGCCGACCCACCGGGGAGCTGTTTTTT. The variable domain in full, with the rest retrieved from reference TRBV5-1 and TRBJ2-2, is KAGVTQTPRYLIKTRGQQVTLSCSPISGHRSVSWYQQTPGQGLQFLFEYFSETQRNKGNFPGRFSGRQFSNSRSEMNVSTLELGDSALYLCASSPGQGRPTGELFFGEGSRLTVL.